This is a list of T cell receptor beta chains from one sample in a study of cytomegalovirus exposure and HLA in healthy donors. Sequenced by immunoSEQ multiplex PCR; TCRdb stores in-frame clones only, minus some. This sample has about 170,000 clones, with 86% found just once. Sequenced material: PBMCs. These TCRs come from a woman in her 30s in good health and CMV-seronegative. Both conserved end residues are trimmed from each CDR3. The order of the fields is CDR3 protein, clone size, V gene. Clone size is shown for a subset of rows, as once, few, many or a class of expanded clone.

ASSVGGMAF	-	TRBV2
ASSSQGARGTDTQY	once	TRBV6-5
ASSSEPDTTDTQY	-	TRBV5-4
ASSVAGNEKLF	-	TRBV23-1
ARSLAGRTALSISYEQY	-	TRBV7-5
ASSLALARNYGYT	-	TRBV11-2
ASSHIQGIVEPQH	-	TRBV4-1
ASSQGGEEDNEQF	-	TRBV4-2
ASRPGTVSYGYT	-	TRBV6-5
SASWGETQY	-	TRBV20-1
AWSRLGQYEQY	-	TRBV30
ASSLEGDRGTYGYT	few	TRBV5-1
ATSRPQGAGGNQPQH	-	TRBV15
ASSQGWGGNTEAF	-	TRBV14
ASSLASGSGANVLT	-	TRBV5-1
ASSLWTSGSSGEQY	-	TRBV5-1
ASSYGYRVNYGYT	-	TRBV6-5
ASSIVVGDYEQY	-	TRBV19
ASSRQGFYEQY	-	TRBV7-8
ASSLGREGRNTGELF	-	TRBV28
ASSLELFQETQY	-	TRBV5-1
ASSALAIETQY	-	TRBV7-9
ASGKQGAQTGELF	-	TRBV12-5
ASSSGLADETQY	-	TRBV11-3
ASSPQGLNTEAF	-	TRBV5-4
ASSYSIAGGSYEQY	-	TRBV6-5
SASNAGQQY	-	TRBV20-1
ASSPGRVEKLF	few	TRBV19
ASSMSLLAGPANYGYT	-	TRBV19
ASSPDRNYGYT	-	TRBV5-6
ASSLRLESDTQY	few	TRBV6-5
ASSSGLAGDRPF	-	TRBV7-6
ASSLTASATDTQY	-	TRBV7-3
ASKEPGELF	-	TRBV2
ASSYSLENTEAF	-	TRBV6-5
SATDNTPYEQY	-	TRBV29-1
ASSQNEQY	-	TRBV4-3
ASSLGVPPKQF	few	TRBV27
ASSLSDRWGHQPQH	-	TRBV27
ASSPAGTNQF	-	TRBV13
ASSFQGTDTQY	-	TRBV28
ASSSPGAGAMAQY	few	TRBV7-9
ASSSERRRATEAF	-	TRBV7-9
ASSLLTLGLGADTGELF	-	TRBV18
ASSAVQGKVTEAF	once	TRBV25-1
ASSLGRQGNYEQY	-	TRBV7-9
ASSDGTPTYEQY	-	TRBV28
SGRGLNEQF	-	TRBV29-1
ASSLALLRGSLGQNIQY	-	TRBV7-2
ASSVGGRGGLL	-	TRBV9
ASKFVRGPVGQPQH	-	TRBV19
ASSLAFRDRARDEQF	once	TRBV11-1